The TCR beta chain described here comes from a study of blood T cell repertoires in COVID-19. TCRdb keeps only in-frame clones here, not all; method: immunoSEQ multiplex PCR. Found here are roughly 230,000 clones, roughly 90% of them singletons; the top ten hold approximately 1.8%. The V gene's germline CDR1 is LGHNA and CDR2 YSLEER. V shed 5 bases and J shed 5 bases, with 4 bases lying between them. The CDR3 is 11 residues long. The chain uses TRBV4-3 and TRBJ2-1; D uncertain. The sample consisted of peripheral blood. The TCR originated in a man in his 70s with acute or convalescent COVID-19. CDR3 bases: TGCGCCAGCAGCACACACAATGAGCAGTTCTTC. This codes for CASSTHNEQFF.